The clone carrying this T cell receptor (beta chain) showed up just a few times. The antigen remains undetermined. Trimming took 6 bases from V and 3 from J; bases not matched to a gene: 7. Germline CDR1 is MNHEY and CDR2 is SMNVEV (reference sequence). There are 17 residues in the CDR3. The study ran its PCR with 60 Vbeta and 13 Jbeta primers. Repertoires were generated with immunoSEQ multiplex PCR, while TCRdb's copy carries only in-frame clones and drops some. The sample records approximately 160,000 clones, roughly two thirds being singletons. The record originates from a study of cytomegalovirus exposure and HLA in healthy donors. Study at large: As an earlier analysis found, 150 million to 200 million T cells yielded 100 million to 130 million unique TCR beta sequences. Points from the study as a whole: Analysis was carried out at a later point, and it linked a missense DCLRE1C variant to TCR beta V- and J-gene trimming. Previous analysis showed most TCR beta V segments were productive about 87% or about 30% of the time.

The sequenced sample consisted of PBMCs. This chain uses TRBV27 with TRBJ2-2, with TRBD2 matching 13 bases. This clonotype was sampled from a woman aged 18-29 years in good health and CMV-seropositive. This CDR3 is CASRRTSGGPDTGELFF. CDR3 sequence (DNA): TGTGCCAGCAGGAGGACTAGCGGGGGCCCCGACACCGGGGAGCTGTTTTTT.